A single sample is the source of the 26 T cell receptor beta chains below, sequenced in a study of shared clonotypes between healthy human individuals. Some clones are missing from TCRdb's copy, which holds only in-frame ones; the method was immunoSEQ multiplex PCR. The repertoire has some 1 million clones, about 76% of them found once; the top ten carry approximately 1.5%. The specimen sequenced was memory CD4+ T cells sorted from blood. Regarding subset: CD45RA-negative fraction. These receptors all come from a man aged 18 to 30 in good health.

The CDR3 sequence is CASSLSYTYGYTF. In DNA form, the CDR3 reads TGTGCCAGCAGTTTATCGTACACCTATGGCTACACCTTC. The rearrangement joins TRBV28 to TRBJ1-2; D gene unclear. Germline lookup yields CDR1 MDHEN and CDR2 SYDVKM. Between the trimmed V and J ends, which lost 1 base and 4 bases, there was a span of 7 bases. CDR3 length: 13 residues.

This sequence joins TRBV19 and TRBJ1-1; no clear D. The V end lost 2 bases, the J end lost 5 bases, and 9 bases lay between the germline ends. The CDR3 is 13 residues long. From germline, CDR1 is LNHDA and CDR2 SQIVND (reference sequence). CDR3 residues: CASSIKSGTEAFF. DNA of the CDR3: TGTGCCAGTAGTATAAAGTCGGGGACTGAAGCTTTCTTT.

This rearrangement joins TRBV2 to TRBJ1-1, with 7 bases aligning to TRBD1. CDR3 length: 14 amino acids. Looked up from germline, CDR1 is SNHLY and CDR2 is FYNNEI. Trimming took 6 bases from V and 3 from J; bases not matched to a gene: 7. Here the CDR3 DNA reads TGTGCCAGCAGGACAGGGTTTACGTACACTGAAGCTTTCTTT. This encodes CASRTGFTYTEAFF.

The V call is TRBV2, the J call TRBJ2-1; 10 positions match TRBD2. CDR1 and CDR2 from the germline V gene are SNHLY and FYNNEI. The junction had 10 bases not matched to a gene; V was cut back by 4 bases and J by 10 bases. The CDR3 length is 15 residues. The CDR3 spells CASSASGGAWGEQFF. As DNA, the CDR3 is TGTGCCAGCAGTGCAAGCGGGGGGGCCTGGGGCGAGCAGTTCTTC.

Comment on this clone: The identical CDR3 is also encoded by other nucleotide sequences in the sample. The gene calls are TRBV6-4 and TRBJ2-2; D is unclear. Looked up from germline, CDR1 is MRHNA and CDR2 is SNTAGT. The CDR3 loop spans 14 amino acids. V was shortened by 3 bases and J by 5 bases, with 10 bases between the two germline ends. The CDR3 region is CASSETGWTGELFF. Written as DNA, the CDR3 is TGTGCCAGCAGTGAAACCGGGTGGACCGGGGAGCTGTTTTTT.

This chain connects TRBV7-2 to TRBJ2-3; 8 bases align to TRBD1. Germline V gene data show CDR1 as SGHTA and CDR2 as FQGNSA. Trimming at V came to 1 base and at J to 1 base, leaving 4 bases not matched to a gene. The CDR3 is 16 residues long. The CDR3 reads CASSLGTGLGTDTQYF. The DNA for the CDR3 is TGTGCCAGCAGCTTAGGGACAGGGCTCGGCACAGATACGCAGTATTTT.

V is TRBV6-6 and J is TRBJ1-2; TRBD1 might be the D (6 bases). The CDR3 contains 13 residues. Germline V gives CDR1 MNHNY, CDR2 SVGAGI (reference sequence). Trimming shortened V by 6 bases and J by 4 bases, and 12 bases separated the two germline ends. The CDR3 is CASSSDSRYGYTF. Here the CDR3 DNA reads TGTGCCAGCAGCTCGGACAGTCGCTATGGCTACACCTTC.

The V call is TRBV16, the J call TRBJ1-5; 7 bases fit TRBD1. The junction had 4 bases not matched to a gene; V was cut back by 4 bases and J by 1 base. This CDR3 contains 15 residues. CDR1 and CDR2 from the germline V gene are KGHSY and FQNENV. The CDR3 nucleotides are TGTGCCAGCAGCCCGACAGGGATCAGCAATCAGCCCCAGCATTTT. This codes for CASSPTGISNQPQHF.

The rearrangement joins TRBV14 to TRBJ2-3, with no clear D. CDR3 length: 13 amino acids. The germline V and J ends were trimmed by 0 bases and 4 bases, with 5 bases remaining between them. The germline V gene encodes CDR1 SGHDN and CDR2 FVKESK. CDR3 region: CASSQDLADTQYF. The DNA for the CDR3 is TGTGCCAGCAGCCAAGATCTTGCAGATACGCAGTATTTT. The variable domain in full, with the rest retrieved from reference TRBV14 and TRBJ2-3, is EAGVTQFPSHSVIEKGQTVTLRCDPISGHDNLYWYRRVMGKEIKFLLHFVKESKQDESGMPNNRFLAERTGGTYSTLKVQPAELEDSGVYFCASSQDLADTQYFGPGTRLTVL.

At least ten counts were recorded for this clone. V usage is TRBV25-1 and J usage is TRBJ1-4; weak D call: TRBD1 (5 bases). The germline V and J ends were trimmed by 6 bases and 7 bases, with 21 bases remaining between them. CDR3 length equals 16 residues. Looked up from germline, CDR1 is MGHDK and CDR2 is SYGVNS. Written as DNA, the CDR3 is TGTGCCAGCAGCCCCGGAATATGGGCAGGGACTGAAAAACTGTTTTTT. Protein product: CASSPGIWAGTEKLFF.

The V and J genes are TRBV6-5 and TRBJ1-2; TRBD1 might be the D (6 bases). This CDR3 spans 13 amino acids. Germline V gene sequence: CDR1 MNHEY, CDR2 SVGAGI. Trimming took off 7 bases at V and 4 bases at J, with 13 bases between the two ends. The CDR3 sequence: CASNRDRTYGYTF. The DNA of the CDR3 is TGTGCCAGCAACCGAGACAGGACCTATGGCTACACCTTC.

The rearrangement joins TRBV6-6 to TRBJ1-4; D might be TRBD1 (6 bases). Trimming took off 0 bases at V and 8 bases at J, with 13 bases between the two ends. CDR1 and CDR2 from the germline V gene are MNHNY and SVGAGI (reference sequence). The CDR3 length is 15 residues. The CDR3 nucleotides read TGTGCCAGCAGTTACTCGGGGGGGGCTTGGGAAAAACTGTTTTTT. Its translation is CASSYSGGAWEKLFF.

This sequence joins TRBV5-4 and TRBJ2-7, with TRBD2 matching over 11 bases. The CDR3 runs 15 residues. The ends lost 1 base at V and 4 bases at J; junction bases unmatched: 4. Germline CDR1 is SGHNT and CDR2 is YYREEE (reference sequence). CDR3: CASSLTSGSGYEQYF. CDR3 nucleotides: TGTGCCAGCAGCTTGACTAGCGGGAGTGGTTACGAGCAGTACTTC.

This chain links TRBV5-1 with TRBJ2-7, with D possibly TRBD2 on 5 matching bases. This CDR3 comprises 11 residues. Germline CDR1 and CDR2: SGHRS and YFSETQ. V was trimmed by 4 bases and J by 10 bases, leaving 12 bases between them. CDR3 nucleotide sequence: TGCGCCAGCAGCGAGGGATTTTATCAGTACTTC. Its translation: CASSEGFYQYF.

Only one count was recorded for this clone. The rearrangement joins TRBV7-2 to TRBJ1-6; tentative D call: TRBD1 (6 bases). V lost 3 bases and J lost 7, with 13 bases in between. The V gene's germline CDR1 is SGHTA and CDR2 FQGNSA. The CDR3 has 15 residues. CDR3 DNA: TGTGCCAGCAGCTTCGCAGGGGTCGAAAATTCACCCCTCCACTTT. Translation gives CASSFAGVENSPLHF.

This clone was seen a few times. CDR3 amino acids: CASSLGQGLKETQYF. The CDR3 DNA follows: TGTGCCAGCAGCTTGGGACAGGGGCTTAAAGAGACCCAGTACTTC. V and J are TRBV7-6 and TRBJ2-5; TRBD1 matches at 10 bases. Per germline, CDR1 SGHVS and CDR2 FNYEAQ. Trimming removed 3 bases from V and 3 bases from J; junction bases left unmatched: 4. This CDR3 region has 15 residues.

The chain is built from TRBV5-1 and TRBJ1-1, with 8 bases aligning to TRBD1. J gave up 2 bases and V 4 bases, and 4 bases lay outside the gene matches. Germline V CDR1 and CDR2: SGHRS, YFSETQ. This CDR3 contains 14 residues. The CDR3 coding sequence is TGCGCCAGCAGCACGGGACAGGCTAACACTGAAGCTTTCTTT. This translates into CASSTGQANTEAFF.

A note on this clone: The sample holds other DNA sequences that translate to the same CDR3. The gene calls are TRBV9 and TRBJ1-6; D gene ambiguous. The germline V gene encodes CDR1 SGDLS and CDR2 YYNGEE. The length of the CDR3 is 14 residues. The ends were cut back, 0 bases at V and 5 bases at J, with 6 bases in the middle. The CDR3 DNA sequence: TGTGCCAGCAGCGTAGGAGCCGATAATTCACCCCTCCACTTT. Translation gives CASSVGADNSPLHF.

The chain has TRBV6-5 and TRBJ2-5; 7 bases align to TRBD1. V lost 5 bases, J lost 6 bases, and 9 bases stayed unmatched. The CDR3 extends over 14 amino acids. CDR1 MNHEY and CDR2 SVGAGI come from the germline V gene. For the CDR3, the DNA is TGTGCCAGCAGTCCCAGACAGGGTGTGCAGACCCAGTACTTC. Translation gives CASSPRQGVQTQYF.

A word on this clone: This may arise from a read error, as a much more abundant clone is one base away. The chain combines TRBV6-1 with TRBJ1-1; D is ambiguous. Looked up from germline, CDR1 is MNHNS and CDR2 is SASEGT. Between the trimmed V and J ends, which lost 3 bases and 0 bases, there was a span of 5 bases. This CDR3 has 13 amino acids. The chain's CDR3 is CASSDGMNTEAFF. CDR3 DNA sequence: TGTGCCAGCAGTGATGGGATGAACACTGAAGCTTTCTTT.

The count of this clone is one. The V gene is TRBV30, the J gene TRBJ1-5; 7 nucleotides agree with TRBD1. V shed 1 base, J shed 3 bases, and the junction held 9 bases outside the gene matches. In germline, CDR1 is GTSNPN, CDR2 SVGIG (reference sequence). The CDR3 is 16 amino acids. CDR3 DNA: TGTGCCTGGAGTGCCACAGGGGAGGGGATCAATCAGCCCCAGCATTTT. Translated: CAWSATGEGINQPQHF.

The J gene is TRBJ1-2, the V gene TRBV6-1; a weak D match, TRBD1 (5 bases). The CDR3 runs 11 residues. Germline-derived CDR1 and CDR2 are MNHNS and SASEGT. V was clipped by 8 bases and J by 8 bases, with 12 bases between them. The CDR3 region has the DNA TGTGCCAGCCGGGATTCAGGGGGCTACACCTTC. Translation gives CASRDSGGYTF.

A note on this clone: Since a far larger clone is one base different, this is likely a read error. The J gene is TRBJ2-7, the V gene TRBV5-5, with 8 nucleotides matching TRBD1. The CDR3 is 13 residues long. The V gene end was trimmed by 3 bases and the J gene end by 2 bases; junction bases not matched to a gene: 1. Germline CDR1 and CDR2: SGHKS and YYEKEE (reference sequence). This CDR3 is CASSWTGTYEQYF. CDR3 nucleotide sequence: TGTGCCAGCAGCTGGACAGGGACCTACGAGCAGTACTTC. Drawing the rest from reference TRBV5-5 and TRBJ2-7, the complete variable domain is DAGVTQSPTHLIKTRGQQVTLRCSPISGHKSVSWYQQVLGQGPQFIFQYYEKEERGRGNFPDRFSARQFPNYSSELNVNALLLGDSALYLCASSWTGTYEQYFGPGTRLTVT.

This rearrangement joins TRBV5-6 to TRBJ2-6; 7 bases map to TRBD1. The CDR3 loop spans 17 amino acids. The V gene's germline CDR1 is SGHDT and CDR2 YYEEEE. V gave up 4 bases and J gave up 2 bases; unmatched junction bases: 9. The CDR3 loop is CASSNRQGIAGANVLTF. As DNA, the CDR3 is TGTGCCAGCAGCAACCGACAGGGTATCGCTGGGGCCAACGTCCTGACTTTC.

The chain joins TRBV7-2 to TRBJ2-1; 9 nucleotides align to TRBD2. Trimming at V came to 0 bases and at J to 8 bases, leaving 8 bases not matched to a gene. Germline assignment: CDR1 SGHTA and CDR2 FQGNSA. The CDR3 consists of 16 residues. The CDR3 sequence is CASSLALAGSRYEQFF. CDR3 nucleotide sequence: TGTGCCAGCAGCTTAGCCCTAGCGGGGTCTCGGTATGAGCAGTTCTTC.

The chain joins TRBV7-2 to TRBJ2-2, with 7 positions matching TRBD2. J gave up 0 bases and V 6 bases, and 7 bases lay outside the gene matches. Germline CDR1 reads SGHTA; CDR2 reads FQGNSA. The CDR3 runs to 16 residues. CDR3 amino acids: CASRPGAGANTGELFF. The CDR3 region has the DNA TGTGCCAGCAGGCCTGGGGCGGGAGCGAACACCGGGGAGCTGTTTTTT.